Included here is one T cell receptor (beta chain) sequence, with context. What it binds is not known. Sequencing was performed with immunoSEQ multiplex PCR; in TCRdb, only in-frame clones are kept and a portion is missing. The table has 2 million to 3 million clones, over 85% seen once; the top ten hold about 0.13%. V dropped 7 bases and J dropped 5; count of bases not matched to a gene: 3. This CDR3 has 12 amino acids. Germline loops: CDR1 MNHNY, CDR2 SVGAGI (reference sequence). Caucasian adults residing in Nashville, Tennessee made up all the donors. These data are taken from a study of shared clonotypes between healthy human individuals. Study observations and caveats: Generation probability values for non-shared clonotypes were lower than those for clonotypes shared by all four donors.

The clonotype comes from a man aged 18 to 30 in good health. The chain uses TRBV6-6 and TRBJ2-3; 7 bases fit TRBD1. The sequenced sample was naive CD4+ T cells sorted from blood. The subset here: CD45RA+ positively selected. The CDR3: CASKTGVDTQYF. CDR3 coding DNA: TGTGCCAGCAAAACAGGGGTAGATACGCAGTATTTT.